This T cell receptor beta chain was recovered during a study of shared clonotypes between healthy human individuals. In regard to this clone: Its antigen is undetermined.

Using about 0.2 ug DNA, 30,000 to 35,000 T cell genomes, the sorted-subset replicate PCRs were run. Assay used: immunoSEQ multiplex PCR; TCRdb lists only in-frame clones, some missing. This table holds about 690,000 clones, around 90% found once. The germline CDR1 and CDR2 sequences are SGHRS and YFSETQ. Trimming at V came to 10 bases and at J to 4 bases, leaving 8 bases not matched to a gene. The CDR3 totals 13 residues. Study results and limitations: Estimated richness values were generally larger in naive subsets than in memory subsets.

This chain uses TRBV5-1 with TRBJ2-1; 7 bases are a match to TRBD2. Sequenced input: memory CD8+ T cells from PBMCs. The subset here: CD45RO+ cells pooled with CCR7-negative TemRA cells. This TCR derives from a man between 18 and 35 years old in good health. Some clones in this sample may be carry-over from other donors' samples. The CDR3 is CARRPSGYNEQFF. CDR3 coding DNA: TGCGCCCGGCGGCCTAGCGGATACAATGAGCAGTTCTTC.